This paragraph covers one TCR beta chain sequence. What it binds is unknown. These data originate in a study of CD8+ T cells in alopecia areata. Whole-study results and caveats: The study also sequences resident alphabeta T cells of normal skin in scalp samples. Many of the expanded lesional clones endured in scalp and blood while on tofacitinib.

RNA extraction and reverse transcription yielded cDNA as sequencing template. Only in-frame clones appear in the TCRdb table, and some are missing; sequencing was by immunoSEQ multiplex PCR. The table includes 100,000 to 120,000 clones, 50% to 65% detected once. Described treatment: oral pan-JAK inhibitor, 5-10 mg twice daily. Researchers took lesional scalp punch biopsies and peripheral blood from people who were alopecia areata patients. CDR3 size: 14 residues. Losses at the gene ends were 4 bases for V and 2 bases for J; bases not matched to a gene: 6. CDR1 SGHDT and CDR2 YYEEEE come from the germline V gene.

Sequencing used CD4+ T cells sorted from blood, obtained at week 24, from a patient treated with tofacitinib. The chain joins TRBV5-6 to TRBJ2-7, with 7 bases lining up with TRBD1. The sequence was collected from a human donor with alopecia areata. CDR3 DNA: TGTGCCAGCAGCCGCGACAGGGCGACCTACGAGCAGTACTTC. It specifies CASSRDRATYEQYF.